This TCR beta chain was found in a study of blood T cell repertoires in COVID-19. The overall study: Acute and convalescent COVID-19 specimens originated in the United States, Italy and Spain. In each case, the material was cDNA or gDNA derived from T cells, B-cell-depleted T cells, or PBMCs.

Per the original data handling: Amplifying reference gene primers gave estimates of nucleated cell counts. The table came from immunoSEQ multiplex PCR; TCRdb's copy has only in-frame clones and leaves some out. V and J calls and clone size come straight from that table; D and trimming were deduced from the DNA. Seen here are 26,000 or so clones, 87% observed once, and the top ten hold 5% to 6%. Trimming removed 1 base at V and 3 bases at J, with 9 bases between. This CDR3 has 14 residues. Germline values: CDR1 LGHDT, CDR2 YNNKEL (reference sequence). The source material was peripheral blood. This receptor was obtained from a man aged 60 to 69 with active COVID-19. The V and J genes are TRBV3-1 (or the pseudogene TRBV3-2) and TRBJ1-1; D is perhaps TRBD1 (5 bases). CDR3 sequence reads: CASSQVGGDTEAFF. The CDR3 region has the DNA TGTGCCAGCAGCCAAGTCGGGGGGGACACTGAAGCTTTCTTT.